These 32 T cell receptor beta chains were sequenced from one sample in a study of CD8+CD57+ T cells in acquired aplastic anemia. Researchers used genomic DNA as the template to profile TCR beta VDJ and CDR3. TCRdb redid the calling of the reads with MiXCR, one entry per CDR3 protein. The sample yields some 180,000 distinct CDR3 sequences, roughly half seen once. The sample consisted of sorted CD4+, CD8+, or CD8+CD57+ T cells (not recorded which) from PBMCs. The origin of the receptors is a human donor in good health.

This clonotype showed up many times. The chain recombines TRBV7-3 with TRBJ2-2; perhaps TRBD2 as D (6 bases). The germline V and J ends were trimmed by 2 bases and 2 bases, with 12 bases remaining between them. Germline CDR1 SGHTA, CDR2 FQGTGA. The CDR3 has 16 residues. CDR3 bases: TGTGCCAGCAGCTTATCGGGGACTCGAAACACCGGGGAGCTGTTTTTT. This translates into CASSLSGTRNTGELFF.

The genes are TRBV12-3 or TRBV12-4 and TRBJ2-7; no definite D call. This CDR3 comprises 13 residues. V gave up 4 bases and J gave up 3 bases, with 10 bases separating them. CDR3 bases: TGTGCCAGCAGTTCAGACAACAGCTACGAGCAGTACTTC. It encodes CASSSDNSYEQYF.

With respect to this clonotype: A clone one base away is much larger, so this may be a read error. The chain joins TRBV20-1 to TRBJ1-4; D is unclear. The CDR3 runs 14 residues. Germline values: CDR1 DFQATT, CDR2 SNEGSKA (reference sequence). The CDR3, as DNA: TGCAGTGCTAGAGATGCGGGGTTTCGTGAAAGACTGTTTTTT. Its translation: CSARDAGFRERLFF.

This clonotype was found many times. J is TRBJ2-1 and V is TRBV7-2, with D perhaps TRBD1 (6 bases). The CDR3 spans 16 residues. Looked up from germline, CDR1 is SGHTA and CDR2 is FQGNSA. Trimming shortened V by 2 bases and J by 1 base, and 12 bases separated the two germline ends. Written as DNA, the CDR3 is TGTGCCAGCAGCTTAAGAGGCAGGGGTTCCTACAATGAGCAGTTCTTC. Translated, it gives CASSLRGRGSYNEQFF.

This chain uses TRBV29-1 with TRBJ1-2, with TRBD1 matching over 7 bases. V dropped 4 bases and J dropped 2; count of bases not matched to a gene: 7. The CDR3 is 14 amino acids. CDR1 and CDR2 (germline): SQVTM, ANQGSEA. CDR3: CSVAQQGRNYGYTF. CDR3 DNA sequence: TGCAGCGTTGCCCAACAGGGGCGAAACTATGGCTACACCTTC.

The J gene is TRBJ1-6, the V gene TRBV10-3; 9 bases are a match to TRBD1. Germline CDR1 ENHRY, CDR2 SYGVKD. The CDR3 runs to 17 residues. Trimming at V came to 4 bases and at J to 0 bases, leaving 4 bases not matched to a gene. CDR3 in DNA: TGTGCCATCAGTGGGACAGGGGAAAGCTCCTATAATTCACCCCTCCACTTT. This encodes CAISGTGESSYNSPLHF.

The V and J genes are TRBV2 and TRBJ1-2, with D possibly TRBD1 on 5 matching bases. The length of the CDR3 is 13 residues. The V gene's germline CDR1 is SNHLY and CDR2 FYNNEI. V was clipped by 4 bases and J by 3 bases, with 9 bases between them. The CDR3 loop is CASSAGTDYGYTF. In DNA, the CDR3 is TGTGCCAGCAGTGCCGGGACGGACTATGGCTACACCTTC.

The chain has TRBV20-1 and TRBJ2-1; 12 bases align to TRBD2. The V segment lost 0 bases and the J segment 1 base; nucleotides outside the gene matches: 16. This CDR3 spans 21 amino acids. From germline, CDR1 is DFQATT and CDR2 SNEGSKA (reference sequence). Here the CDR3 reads CSARDLILAGGQRGSYNEQFF. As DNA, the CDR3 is TGCAGTGCTAGAGATCTTATACTAGCGGGAGGCCAACGGGGGTCCTACAATGAGCAGTTCTTC.

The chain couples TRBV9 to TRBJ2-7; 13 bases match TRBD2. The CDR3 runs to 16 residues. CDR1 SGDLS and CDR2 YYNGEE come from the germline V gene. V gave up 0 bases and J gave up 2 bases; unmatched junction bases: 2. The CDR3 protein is CASSVEGTSGAYEQYF. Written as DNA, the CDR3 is TGTGCCAGCAGCGTAGAGGGGACTAGCGGGGCCTACGAGCAGTACTTC.

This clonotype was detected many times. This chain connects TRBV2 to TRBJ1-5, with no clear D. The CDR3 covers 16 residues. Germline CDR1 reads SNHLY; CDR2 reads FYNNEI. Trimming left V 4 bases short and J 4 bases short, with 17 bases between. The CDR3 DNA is TGTGCCAGCAGTGGGCTAATGAATTTGGCGAATCAGCCCCAGCATTTT. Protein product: CASSGLMNLANQPQHF.

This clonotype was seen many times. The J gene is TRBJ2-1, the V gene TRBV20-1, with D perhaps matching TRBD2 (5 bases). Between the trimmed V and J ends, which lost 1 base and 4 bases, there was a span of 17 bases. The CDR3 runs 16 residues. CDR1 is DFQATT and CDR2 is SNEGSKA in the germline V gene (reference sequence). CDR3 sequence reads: CSARVGRAHSYNEQFF. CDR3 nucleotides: TGCAGTGCTAGAGTAGGGCGGGCGCACTCTTACAATGAGCAGTTCTTC.

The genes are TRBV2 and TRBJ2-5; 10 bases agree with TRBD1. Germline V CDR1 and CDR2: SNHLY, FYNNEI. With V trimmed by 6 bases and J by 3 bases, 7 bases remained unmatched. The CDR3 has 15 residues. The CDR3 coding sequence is TGTGCCAGCAGGTGGGGGACAGGGGTTGAAGAGACCCAGTACTTC. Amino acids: CASRWGTGVEETQYF. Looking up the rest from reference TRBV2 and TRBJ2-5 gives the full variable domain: EPEVTQTPSHQVTQMGQEVILRCVPISNHLYFYWYRQILGQKVEFLVSFYNNEISEKSEIFDDQFSVERPDGSNFTLKIRSTKLEDSAMYFCASRWGTGVEETQYFGPGTRLLVL.

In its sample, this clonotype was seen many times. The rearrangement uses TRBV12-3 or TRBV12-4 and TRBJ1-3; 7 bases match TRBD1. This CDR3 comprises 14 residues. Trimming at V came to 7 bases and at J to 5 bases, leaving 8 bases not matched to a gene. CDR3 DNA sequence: TGTGCCAGCACTAACTGGGACAGCCGAAACACCATATATTTT. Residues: CASTNWDSRNTIYF.

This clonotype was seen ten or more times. CDR3 loop: CASSLVNGLAGNEQYF. The CDR3 nucleotides read TGTGCCAGCAGCTTAGTCAACGGACTAGCAGGTAACGAGCAGTACTTC. V and J are TRBV7-9 and TRBJ2-7, with 8 bases identical to TRBD2. The J segment lost 5 bases and the V segment lost 1 base, leaving 10 bases of the junction unmatched. Germline V gene data show CDR1 as SEHNR and CDR2 as FQNEAQ (reference sequence). The CDR3 runs 16 residues.

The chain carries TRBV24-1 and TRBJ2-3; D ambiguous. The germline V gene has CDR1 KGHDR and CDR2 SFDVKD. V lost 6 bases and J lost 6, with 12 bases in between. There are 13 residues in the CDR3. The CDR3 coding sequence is TGTGCCACCAGTCTTCCGGGTGTGGATACGCAGTATTTT. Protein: CATSLPGVDTQYF.

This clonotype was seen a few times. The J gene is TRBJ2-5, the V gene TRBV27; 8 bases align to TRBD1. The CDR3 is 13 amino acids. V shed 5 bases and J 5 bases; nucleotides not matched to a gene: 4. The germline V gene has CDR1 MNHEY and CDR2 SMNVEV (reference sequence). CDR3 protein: CASSLRGPETQYF. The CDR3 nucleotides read TGTGCCAGCAGTCTCAGGGGGCCTGAGACCCAGTACTTC.

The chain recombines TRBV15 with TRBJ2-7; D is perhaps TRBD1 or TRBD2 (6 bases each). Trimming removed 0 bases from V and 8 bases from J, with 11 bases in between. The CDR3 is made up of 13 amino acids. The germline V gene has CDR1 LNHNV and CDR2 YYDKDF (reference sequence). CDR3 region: CATSRDSGDKQYF. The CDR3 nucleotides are TGTGCCACCAGCAGAGATTCGGGGGACAAGCAGTACTTC.

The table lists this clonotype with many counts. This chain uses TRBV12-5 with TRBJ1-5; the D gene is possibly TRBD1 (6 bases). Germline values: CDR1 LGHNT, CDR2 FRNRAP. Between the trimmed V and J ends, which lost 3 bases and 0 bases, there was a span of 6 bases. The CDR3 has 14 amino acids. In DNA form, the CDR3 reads TGTGCTAGTGGTTTAGGGGGTAGCAATCAGCCCCAGCATTTT. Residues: CASGLGGSNQPQHF.

The CDR3 DNA reads TGCAGTGCGTCAAGGGATGATAATTCACCCCTCCACTTT. It translates to CSASRDDNSPLHF. The J gene is TRBJ1-6, the V gene TRBV20-1; D gene uncertain. Germline V gene sequence: CDR1 DFQATT, CDR2 SNEGSKA (reference sequence). Trimming pared 6 bases from V and 5 bases from J, leaving 11 bases between. The CDR3 totals 13 residues.

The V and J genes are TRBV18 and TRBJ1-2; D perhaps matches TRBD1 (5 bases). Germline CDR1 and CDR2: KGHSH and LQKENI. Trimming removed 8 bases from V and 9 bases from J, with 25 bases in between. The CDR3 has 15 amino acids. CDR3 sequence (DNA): TGTGCCAGCCCCCTATCCGTGGGAGGGGTCAGTCGCTACACCTTC. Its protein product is CASPLSVGGVSRYTF.

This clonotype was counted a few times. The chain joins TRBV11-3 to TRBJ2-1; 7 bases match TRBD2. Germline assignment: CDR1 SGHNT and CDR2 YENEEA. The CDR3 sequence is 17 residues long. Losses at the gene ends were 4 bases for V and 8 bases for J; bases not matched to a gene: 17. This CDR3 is CASSYGLGGAFTYEQFF. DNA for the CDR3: TGTGCCAGCAGCTACGGACTAGGAGGGGCTTTTACGTATGAGCAGTTCTTC.

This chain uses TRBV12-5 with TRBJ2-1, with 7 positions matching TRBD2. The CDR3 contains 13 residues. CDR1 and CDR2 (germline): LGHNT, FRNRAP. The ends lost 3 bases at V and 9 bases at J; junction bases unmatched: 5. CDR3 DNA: TGTGCTAGTGGTTTAGCTAGCGGTGGTGAGCAGTTCTTC. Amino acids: CASGLASGGEQFF.

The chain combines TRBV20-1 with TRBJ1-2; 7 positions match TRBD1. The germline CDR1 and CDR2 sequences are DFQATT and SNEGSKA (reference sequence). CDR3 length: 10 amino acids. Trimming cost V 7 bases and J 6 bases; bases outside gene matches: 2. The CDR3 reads CSGDRDGYTF. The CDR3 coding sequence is TGCAGTGGTGACAGGGATGGCTACACCTTC.

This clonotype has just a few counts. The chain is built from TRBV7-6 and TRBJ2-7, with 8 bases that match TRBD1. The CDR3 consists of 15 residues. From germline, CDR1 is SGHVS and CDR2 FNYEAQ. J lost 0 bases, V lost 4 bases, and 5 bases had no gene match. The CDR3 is CASSYNRGNSYEQYF. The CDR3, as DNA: TGTGCCAGCAGCTACAACAGGGGGAACTCCTACGAGCAGTACTTC.

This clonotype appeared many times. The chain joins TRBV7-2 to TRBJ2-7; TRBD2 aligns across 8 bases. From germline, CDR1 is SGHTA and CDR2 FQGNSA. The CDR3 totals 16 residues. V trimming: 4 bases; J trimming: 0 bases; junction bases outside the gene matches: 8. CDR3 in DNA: TGTGCCAGCAGCTCGGTTGGCGGGACTAGCTCCTACGAGCAGTACTTC. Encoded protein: CASSSVGGTSSYEQYF.

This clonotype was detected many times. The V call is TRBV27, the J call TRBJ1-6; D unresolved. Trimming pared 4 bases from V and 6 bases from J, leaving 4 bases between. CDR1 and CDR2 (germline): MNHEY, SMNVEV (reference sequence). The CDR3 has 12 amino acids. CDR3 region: CASSYSNSPLHF. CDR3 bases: TGTGCCAGCAGTTATTCTAATTCACCCCTCCACTTT.

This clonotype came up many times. CDR3 nucleotide sequence: TGTGCCAGCAGTTACCCCGGAATAGCGGGAGAGACCCAGTACTTC. Translated: CASSYPGIAGETQYF. The J gene is TRBJ2-5, the V gene TRBV6-5; 7 positions agree with TRBD2. The CDR3 consists of 15 residues. V lost 2 bases and J lost 4; bases outside the gene matches: 7. The germline CDR1 and CDR2 sequences are MNHEY and SVGAGI.

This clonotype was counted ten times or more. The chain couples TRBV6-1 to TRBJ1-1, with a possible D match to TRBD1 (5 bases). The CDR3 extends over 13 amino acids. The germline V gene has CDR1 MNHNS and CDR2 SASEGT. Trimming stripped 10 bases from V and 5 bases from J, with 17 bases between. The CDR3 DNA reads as TGTGCCACCCGGGGACGGGGAGGGACTGAAGCTTTCTTT. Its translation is CATRGRGGTEAFF.

The CDR3 region has the DNA TGTGCCAGCAGCCTTAAGGGGGGGGATACGCAGTATTTT. Translated: CASSLKGGDTQYF. The chain couples TRBV7-3 to TRBJ2-3; tentatively, D is TRBD2 (7 bases). The CDR3 has 13 amino acids. Germline CDR1 and CDR2: SGHTA and FQGTGA. Between the trimmed V and J ends, which lost 5 bases and 6 bases, there was a span of 12 bases.

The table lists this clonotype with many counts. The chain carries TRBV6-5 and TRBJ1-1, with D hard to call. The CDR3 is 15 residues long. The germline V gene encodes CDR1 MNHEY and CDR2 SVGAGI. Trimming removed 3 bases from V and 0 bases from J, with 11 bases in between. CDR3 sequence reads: CASSYLGSVNTEAFF. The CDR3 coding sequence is TGTGCCAGCAGTTATTTGGGATCCGTGAACACTGAAGCTTTCTTT.

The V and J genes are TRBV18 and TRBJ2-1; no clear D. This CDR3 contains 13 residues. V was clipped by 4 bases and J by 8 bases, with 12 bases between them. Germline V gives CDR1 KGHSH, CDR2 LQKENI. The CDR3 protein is CASSRRESDEQFF. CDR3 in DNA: TGTGCCAGCTCACGAAGGGAATCGGATGAGCAGTTCTTC.

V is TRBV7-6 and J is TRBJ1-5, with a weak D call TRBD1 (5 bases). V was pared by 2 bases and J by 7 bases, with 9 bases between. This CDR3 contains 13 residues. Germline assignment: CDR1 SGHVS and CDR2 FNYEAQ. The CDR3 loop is CASSLTGTQPQHF. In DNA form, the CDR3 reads TGTGCCAGCAGCTTAACAGGTACCCAGCCCCAGCATTTT.